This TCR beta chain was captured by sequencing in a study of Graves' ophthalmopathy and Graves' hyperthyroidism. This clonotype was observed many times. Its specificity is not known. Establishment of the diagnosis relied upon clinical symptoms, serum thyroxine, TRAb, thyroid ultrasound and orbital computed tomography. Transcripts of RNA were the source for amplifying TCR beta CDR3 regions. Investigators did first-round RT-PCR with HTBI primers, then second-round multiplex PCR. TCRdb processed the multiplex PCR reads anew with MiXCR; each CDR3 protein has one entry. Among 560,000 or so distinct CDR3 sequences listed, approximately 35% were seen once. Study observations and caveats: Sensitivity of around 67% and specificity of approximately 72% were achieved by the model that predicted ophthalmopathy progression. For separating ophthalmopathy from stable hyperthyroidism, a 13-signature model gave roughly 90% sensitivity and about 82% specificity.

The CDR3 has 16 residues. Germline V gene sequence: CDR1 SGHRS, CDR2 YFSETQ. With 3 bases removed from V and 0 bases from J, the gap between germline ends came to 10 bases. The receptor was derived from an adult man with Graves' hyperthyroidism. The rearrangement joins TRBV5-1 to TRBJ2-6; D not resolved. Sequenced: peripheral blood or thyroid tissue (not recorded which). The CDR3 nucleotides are TGCGCCAGCAGCTATGACACCCTCTCTGGGGCCAACGTCCTGACTTTC. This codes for CASSYDTLSGANVLTF.